The following is a TCR beta chain sequence with its context. The antigen is undetermined. Clones were read by immunoSEQ multiplex PCR, and TCRdb kept only the in-frame ones, dropping some. The table lists 110,000 or so clones, roughly 70% of them singletons. The germline CDR1 and CDR2 sequences are MDHEN and SYDVKM. The ends lost 3 bases at V and 0 bases at J; junction bases unmatched: 12. The CDR3 is 20 amino acids. These data are taken from a study of shared clonotypes between healthy human individuals. Study as a whole: Three plates were used per donor for CD4 naive, three for CD4 memory, two for CD8 naive and one for CD8 memory. Study outcomes and limitations: Naive subsets usually exceeded memory subsets in estimated richness. The study found lower generation probabilities in non-shared clonotypes than in those shared by all four donors. In having few donors, the study represented limited genetic and exposure-history diversity.

The J gene is TRBJ2-3, the V gene TRBV28, with 13 bases fitting TRBD2. This TCR was recovered from a woman in her twenties or thirties in good health. Sequencing was performed on memory CD8+ T cells sorted from blood. The subset denotes: CD45RO+ cells pooled with CCR7-negative TemRA cells. The chain's CDR3 is CASSLWTSGRVGSSTDTQYF. The CDR3 nucleotides are TGTGCCAGCAGTTTGTGGACTAGCGGGAGAGTTGGTAGTAGCACAGATACGCAGTATTTT.